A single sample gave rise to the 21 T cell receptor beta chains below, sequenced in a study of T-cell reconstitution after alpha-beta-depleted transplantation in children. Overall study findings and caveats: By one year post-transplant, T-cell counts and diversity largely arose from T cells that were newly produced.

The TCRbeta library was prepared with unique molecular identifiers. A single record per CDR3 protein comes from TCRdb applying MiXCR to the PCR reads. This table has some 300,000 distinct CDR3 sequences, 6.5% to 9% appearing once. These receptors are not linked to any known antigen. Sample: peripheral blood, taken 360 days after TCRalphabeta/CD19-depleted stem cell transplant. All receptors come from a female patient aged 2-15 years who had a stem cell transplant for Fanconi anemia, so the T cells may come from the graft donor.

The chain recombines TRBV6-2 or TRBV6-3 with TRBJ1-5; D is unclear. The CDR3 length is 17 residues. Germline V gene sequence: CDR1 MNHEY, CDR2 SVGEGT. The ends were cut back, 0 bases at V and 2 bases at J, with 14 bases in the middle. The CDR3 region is CASSYSAGWSGNQPQHF. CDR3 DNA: TGTGCCAGCAGTTACTCAGCAGGTTGGTCTGGCAATCAGCCCCAGCATTTT.

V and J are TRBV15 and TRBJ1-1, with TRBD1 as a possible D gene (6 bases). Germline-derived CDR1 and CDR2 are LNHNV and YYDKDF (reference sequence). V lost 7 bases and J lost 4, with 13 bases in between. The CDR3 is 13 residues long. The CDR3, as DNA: TGTGCCACCAAACCAGGGGAGTCCACTGAAGCTTTCTTT. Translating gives CATKPGESTEAFF.

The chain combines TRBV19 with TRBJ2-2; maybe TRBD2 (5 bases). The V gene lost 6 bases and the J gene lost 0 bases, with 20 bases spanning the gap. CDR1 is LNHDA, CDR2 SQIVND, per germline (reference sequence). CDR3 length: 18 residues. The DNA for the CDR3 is TGTGCCAGTAGCCGCTTCGTCGCTAGCCCGTCGAACACCGGGGAGCTGTTTTTT. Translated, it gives CASSRFVASPSNTGELFF.

This CDR3 is CAWSVAGHQPQHF. The DNA for the CDR3 is TGTGCCTGGAGTGTCGCAGGCCATCAGCCCCAGCATTTT. The J gene is TRBJ1-5, the V gene TRBV30; D is ambiguous. Trimming stripped 0 bases from V and 5 bases from J, with 8 bases between. The CDR3 has 13 amino acids. Germline lookup yields CDR1 GTSNPN and CDR2 SVGIG (reference sequence).

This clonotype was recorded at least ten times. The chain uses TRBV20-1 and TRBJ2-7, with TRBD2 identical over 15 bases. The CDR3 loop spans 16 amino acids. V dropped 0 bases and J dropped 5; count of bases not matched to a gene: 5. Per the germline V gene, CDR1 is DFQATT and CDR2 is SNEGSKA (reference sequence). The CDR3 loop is CSARDQGLAGGDEQYF. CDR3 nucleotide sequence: TGCAGTGCTAGAGATCAGGGACTAGCGGGAGGTGACGAGCAGTACTTC.

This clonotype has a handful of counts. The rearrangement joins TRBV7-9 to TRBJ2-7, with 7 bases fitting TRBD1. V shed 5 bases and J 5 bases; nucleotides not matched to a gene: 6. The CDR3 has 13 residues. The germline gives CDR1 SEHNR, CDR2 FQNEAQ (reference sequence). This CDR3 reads CASSRTGAHEQYV. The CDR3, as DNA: TGTGCCAGCAGCCGTACAGGGGCCCACGAGCAGTACGTC.

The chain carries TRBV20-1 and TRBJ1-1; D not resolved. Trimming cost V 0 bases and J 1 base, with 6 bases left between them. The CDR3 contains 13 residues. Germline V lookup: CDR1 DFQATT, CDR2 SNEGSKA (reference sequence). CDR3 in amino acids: CSARDGENTEAFF. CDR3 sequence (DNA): TGCAGTGCTAGAGATGGTGAGAACACTGAAGCTTTCTTT.

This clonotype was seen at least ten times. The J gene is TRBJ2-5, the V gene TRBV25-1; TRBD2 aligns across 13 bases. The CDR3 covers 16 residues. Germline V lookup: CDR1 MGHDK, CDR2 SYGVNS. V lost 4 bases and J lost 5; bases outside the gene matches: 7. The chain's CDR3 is CASSAERLAGGETQYF. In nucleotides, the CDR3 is TGTGCCAGCAGTGCCGAAAGACTAGCGGGGGGCGAGACCCAGTACTTC.

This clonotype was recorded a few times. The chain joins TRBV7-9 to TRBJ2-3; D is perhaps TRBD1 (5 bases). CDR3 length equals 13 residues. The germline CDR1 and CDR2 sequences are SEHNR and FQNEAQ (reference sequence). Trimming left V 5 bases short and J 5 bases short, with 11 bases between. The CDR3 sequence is CASSHGAEDTQYF. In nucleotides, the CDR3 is TGTGCCAGCAGCCATGGGGCTGAAGATACGCAGTATTTT.

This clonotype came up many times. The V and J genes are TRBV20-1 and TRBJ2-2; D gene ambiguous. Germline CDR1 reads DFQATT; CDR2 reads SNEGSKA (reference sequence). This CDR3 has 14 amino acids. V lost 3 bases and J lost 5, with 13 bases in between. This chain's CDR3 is CSASFAARTGELFF. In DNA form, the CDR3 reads TGCAGTGCTAGTTTTGCGGCTAGGACCGGGGAGCTGTTTTTT.

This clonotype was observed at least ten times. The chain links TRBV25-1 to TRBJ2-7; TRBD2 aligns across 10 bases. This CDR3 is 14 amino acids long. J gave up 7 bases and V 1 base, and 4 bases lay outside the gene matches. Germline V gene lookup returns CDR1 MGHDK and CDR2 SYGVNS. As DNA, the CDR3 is TGTGCCAGCAGTGAATTCGGACTAGCGGTGGAGCAGTACTTC. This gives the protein CASSEFGLAVEQYF.

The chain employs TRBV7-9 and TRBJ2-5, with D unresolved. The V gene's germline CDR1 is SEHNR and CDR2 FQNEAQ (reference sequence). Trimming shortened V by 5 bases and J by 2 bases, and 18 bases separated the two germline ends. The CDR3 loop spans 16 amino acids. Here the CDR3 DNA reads TGTGCCAGCAGCAGTAAAAGTGGATCCTCGCAAGAGACCCAGTACTTC. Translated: CASSSKSGSSQETQYF.

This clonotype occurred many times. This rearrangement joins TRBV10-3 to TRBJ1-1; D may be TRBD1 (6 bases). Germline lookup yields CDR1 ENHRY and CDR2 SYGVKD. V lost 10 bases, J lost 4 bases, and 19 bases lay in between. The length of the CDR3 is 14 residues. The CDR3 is CATAIGGAGTEAFF. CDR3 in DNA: TGTGCCACCGCGATCGGGGGGGCGGGCACTGAAGCTTTCTTT.

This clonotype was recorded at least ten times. The CDR3 DNA reads TGTGCCACCAGTGATTTAGGCACAGATACGCAGTATTTT. Translating it yields CATSDLGTDTQYF. The rearrangement uses TRBV24-1 and TRBJ2-3; D ambiguous. There are 13 residues in the CDR3. Trimming pared 1 base from V and 1 base from J, leaving 2 bases between. Germline V lookup: CDR1 KGHDR, CDR2 SFDVKD.

CDR3 nucleotides: TGTGCCAGCAGCGTCCTCGGGACAGGGGGAAACTATGGCTACACCTTC. This sequence encodes CASSVLGTGGNYGYTF. The chain joins TRBV9 to TRBJ1-2, with 11 bases lining up with TRBD1. Unmatched junction bases numbered 5, after V lost 2 bases and J lost 2 bases. The CDR3 consists of 16 residues. CDR1 is SGDLS, CDR2 YYNGEE, per germline.

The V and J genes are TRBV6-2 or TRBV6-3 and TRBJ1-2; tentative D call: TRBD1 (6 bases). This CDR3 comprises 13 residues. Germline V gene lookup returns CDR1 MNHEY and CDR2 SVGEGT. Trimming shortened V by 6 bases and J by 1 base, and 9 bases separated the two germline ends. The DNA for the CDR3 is TGTGCCAGCAGCATGGACAGTAACTATGGCTACACCTTC. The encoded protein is CASSMDSNYGYTF.

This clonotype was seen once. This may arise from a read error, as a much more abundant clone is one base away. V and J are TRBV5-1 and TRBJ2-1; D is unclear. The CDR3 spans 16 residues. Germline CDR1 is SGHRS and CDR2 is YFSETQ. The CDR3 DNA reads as TGCGCCAGCAGCCAAGGACCACCTCGCTCCTACAATGACCAGTTCTTC. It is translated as CASSQGPPRSYNDQFF.

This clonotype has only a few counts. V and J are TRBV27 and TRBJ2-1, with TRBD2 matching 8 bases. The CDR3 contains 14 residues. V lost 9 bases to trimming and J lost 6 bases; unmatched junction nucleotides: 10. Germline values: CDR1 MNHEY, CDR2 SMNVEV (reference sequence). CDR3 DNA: TGTGCCAGTACTAGCGGAGTAAAGGGCAATGAGCAGTTCTTC. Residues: CASTSGVKGNEQFF.

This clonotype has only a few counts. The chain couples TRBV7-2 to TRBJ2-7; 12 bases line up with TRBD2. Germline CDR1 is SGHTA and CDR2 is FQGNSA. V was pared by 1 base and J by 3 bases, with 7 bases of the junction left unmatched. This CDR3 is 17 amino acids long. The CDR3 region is CASSLVASGGAVYEQYF. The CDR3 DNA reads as TGTGCCAGCAGCTTAGTGGCTAGCGGGGGGGCGGTCTACGAGCAGTACTTC.

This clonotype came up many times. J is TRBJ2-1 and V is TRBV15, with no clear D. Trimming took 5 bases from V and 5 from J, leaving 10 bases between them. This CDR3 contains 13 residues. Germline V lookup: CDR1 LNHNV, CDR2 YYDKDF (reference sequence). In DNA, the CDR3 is TGTGCCACCAGCTTTAGAGGCAACAATGAGCAGTTCTTC. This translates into CATSFRGNNEQFF. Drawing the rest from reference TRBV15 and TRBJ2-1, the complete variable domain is DAMVIQNPRYQVTQFGKPVTLSCSQTLNHNVMYWYQQKSSQAPKLLFHYYDKDFNNEADTPDNFQSRRPNTSFCFLDIRSPGLGDTAMYLCATSFRGNNEQFFGPGTRLTVL.

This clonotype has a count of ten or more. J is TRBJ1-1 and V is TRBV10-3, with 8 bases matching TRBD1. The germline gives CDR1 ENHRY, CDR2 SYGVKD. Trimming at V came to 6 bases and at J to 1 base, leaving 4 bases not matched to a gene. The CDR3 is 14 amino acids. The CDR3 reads CAIRGTGRNTEAFF. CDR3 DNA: TGTGCCATCAGGGGGACAGGAAGGAACACTGAAGCTTTCTTT.